The clone carrying this T cell receptor (beta chain) was recorded at least ten times. TCRdb re-analysed the RACE reads in MiXCR, keeping a single row per CDR3 protein. Counted here are tens of thousands of distinct CDR3 sequences, around 7% occurring once; the ten biggest clones make up about 1.5%. This sample was taken from a study of human T cells and chemical hapten exposure. Turning to the study itself: 0.01% DPC was applied to the upper back in patch tests, which were read at 6 days. Cases of alopecia areata, totalis or universalis occurred in a predominantly female patient group.

Time point meaning: pre-sensitization, week 0. Indicated treatment: therapeutic diphenylcyclopropenone sensitization with weekly scalp DPC. The sequencing used whole blood, collected in connection with sensitization to the hapten diphenylcyclopropenone (DPC). The TCR comes from a woman under 40 with alopecia areata. Some clones in this sample may be carry-over from other donors' samples.

The CDR3 DNA follows: TGTGCCAGCAGCTCCCAACTAGCGCGGTCCTACAATGAGCAGTTCTTC. Protein: CASSSQLARSYNEQFF. The chain is built from TRBV7-2 and TRBJ2-1, with 7 bases matching TRBD2. There are 16 residues in the CDR3. Germline CDR1 is SGHTA and CDR2 is FQGNSA. V was clipped by 4 bases and J by 1 base; unmatched bases: 7.